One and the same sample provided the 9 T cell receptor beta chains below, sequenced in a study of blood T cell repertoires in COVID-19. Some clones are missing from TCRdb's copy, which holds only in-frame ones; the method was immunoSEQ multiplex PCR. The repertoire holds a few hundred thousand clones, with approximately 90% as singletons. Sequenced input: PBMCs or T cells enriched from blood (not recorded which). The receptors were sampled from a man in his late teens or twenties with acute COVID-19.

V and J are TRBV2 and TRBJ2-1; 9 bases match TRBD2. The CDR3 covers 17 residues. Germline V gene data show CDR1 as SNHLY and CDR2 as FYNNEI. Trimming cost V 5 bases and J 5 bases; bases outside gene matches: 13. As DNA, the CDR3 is TGTGCCAGCAGTTACGGAGGTTTAGCGGGAGTTGACAATGAGCAGTTCTTC. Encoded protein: CASSYGGLAGVDNEQFF.

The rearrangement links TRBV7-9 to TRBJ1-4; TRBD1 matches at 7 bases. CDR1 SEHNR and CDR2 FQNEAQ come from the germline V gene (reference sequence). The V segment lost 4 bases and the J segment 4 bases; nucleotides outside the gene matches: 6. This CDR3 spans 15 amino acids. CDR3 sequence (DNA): TGTGCCAGCAGCTCCGGACAGGAACTTAATGAAAAACTGTTTTTT. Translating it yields CASSSGQELNEKLFF. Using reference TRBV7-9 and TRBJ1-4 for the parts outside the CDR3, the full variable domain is DTGVSQNPRHKITKRGQNVTFRCDPISEHNRLYWYRQTLGQGPEFLTYFQNEAQLEKSRLLSDRFSAERPKGSFSTLEIQRTEQGDSAMYLCASSSGQELNEKLFFGSGTQLSVL.

CDR3 nucleotide sequence: TGTGCCAGCACCCAGGGTACTTCAAATGGCTACACCTTC. Translated, it gives CASTQGTSNGYTF. The V gene is TRBV28, the J gene TRBJ1-2, with TRBD1 as a possible D gene (5 bases). Germline V gives CDR1 MDHEN, CDR2 SYDVKM. V was cut by 7 bases and J by 6 bases, with 15 bases left in between. The CDR3 covers 13 residues.

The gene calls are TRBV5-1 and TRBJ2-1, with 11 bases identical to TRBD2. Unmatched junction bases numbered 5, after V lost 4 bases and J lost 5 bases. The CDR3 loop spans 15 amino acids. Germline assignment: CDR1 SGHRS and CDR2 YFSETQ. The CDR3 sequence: CASSRTSGSHNEQFF. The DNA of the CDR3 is TGCGCCAGCAGCCGAACTAGCGGGAGTCACAATGAGCAGTTCTTC.

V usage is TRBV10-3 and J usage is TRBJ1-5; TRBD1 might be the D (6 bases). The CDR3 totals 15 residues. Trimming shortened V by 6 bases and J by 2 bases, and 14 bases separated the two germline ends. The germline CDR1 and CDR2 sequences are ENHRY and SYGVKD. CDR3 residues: CAISEGQRGNQPQHF. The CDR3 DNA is TGTGCCATCAGCGAAGGACAGAGGGGCAATCAGCCCCAGCATTTT.

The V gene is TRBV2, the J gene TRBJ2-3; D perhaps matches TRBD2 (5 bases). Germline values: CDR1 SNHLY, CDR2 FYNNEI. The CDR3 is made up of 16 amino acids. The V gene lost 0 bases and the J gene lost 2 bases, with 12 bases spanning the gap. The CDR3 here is CASSEASRRDTDTQYF. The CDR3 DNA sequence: TGTGCCAGCAGTGAAGCGAGTAGACGGGACACAGATACGCAGTATTTT.

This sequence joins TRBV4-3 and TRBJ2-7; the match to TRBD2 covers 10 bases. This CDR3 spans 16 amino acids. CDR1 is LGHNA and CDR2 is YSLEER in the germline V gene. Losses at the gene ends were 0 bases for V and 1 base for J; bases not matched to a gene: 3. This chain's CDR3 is CASSQESAGGSYEQYF. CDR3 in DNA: TGCGCCAGCAGCCAAGAATCAGCGGGAGGGTCCTACGAGCAGTACTTC.

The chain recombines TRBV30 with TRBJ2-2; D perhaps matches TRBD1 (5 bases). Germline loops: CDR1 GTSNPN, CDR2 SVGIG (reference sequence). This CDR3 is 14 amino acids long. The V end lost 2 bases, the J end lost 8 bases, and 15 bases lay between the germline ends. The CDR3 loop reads CAWSQGTSRGELFF. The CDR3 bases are TGTGCCTGGAGTCAGGGAACCTCCAGAGGGGAGCTGTTTTTT.

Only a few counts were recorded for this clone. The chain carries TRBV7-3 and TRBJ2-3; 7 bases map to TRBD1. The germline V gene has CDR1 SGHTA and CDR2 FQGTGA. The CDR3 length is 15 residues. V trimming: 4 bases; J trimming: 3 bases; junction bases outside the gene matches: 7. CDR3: CASSSTTGLTDTQYF. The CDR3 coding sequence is TGTGCCAGCAGCTCCACGACAGGGTTGACAGATACGCAGTATTTT.